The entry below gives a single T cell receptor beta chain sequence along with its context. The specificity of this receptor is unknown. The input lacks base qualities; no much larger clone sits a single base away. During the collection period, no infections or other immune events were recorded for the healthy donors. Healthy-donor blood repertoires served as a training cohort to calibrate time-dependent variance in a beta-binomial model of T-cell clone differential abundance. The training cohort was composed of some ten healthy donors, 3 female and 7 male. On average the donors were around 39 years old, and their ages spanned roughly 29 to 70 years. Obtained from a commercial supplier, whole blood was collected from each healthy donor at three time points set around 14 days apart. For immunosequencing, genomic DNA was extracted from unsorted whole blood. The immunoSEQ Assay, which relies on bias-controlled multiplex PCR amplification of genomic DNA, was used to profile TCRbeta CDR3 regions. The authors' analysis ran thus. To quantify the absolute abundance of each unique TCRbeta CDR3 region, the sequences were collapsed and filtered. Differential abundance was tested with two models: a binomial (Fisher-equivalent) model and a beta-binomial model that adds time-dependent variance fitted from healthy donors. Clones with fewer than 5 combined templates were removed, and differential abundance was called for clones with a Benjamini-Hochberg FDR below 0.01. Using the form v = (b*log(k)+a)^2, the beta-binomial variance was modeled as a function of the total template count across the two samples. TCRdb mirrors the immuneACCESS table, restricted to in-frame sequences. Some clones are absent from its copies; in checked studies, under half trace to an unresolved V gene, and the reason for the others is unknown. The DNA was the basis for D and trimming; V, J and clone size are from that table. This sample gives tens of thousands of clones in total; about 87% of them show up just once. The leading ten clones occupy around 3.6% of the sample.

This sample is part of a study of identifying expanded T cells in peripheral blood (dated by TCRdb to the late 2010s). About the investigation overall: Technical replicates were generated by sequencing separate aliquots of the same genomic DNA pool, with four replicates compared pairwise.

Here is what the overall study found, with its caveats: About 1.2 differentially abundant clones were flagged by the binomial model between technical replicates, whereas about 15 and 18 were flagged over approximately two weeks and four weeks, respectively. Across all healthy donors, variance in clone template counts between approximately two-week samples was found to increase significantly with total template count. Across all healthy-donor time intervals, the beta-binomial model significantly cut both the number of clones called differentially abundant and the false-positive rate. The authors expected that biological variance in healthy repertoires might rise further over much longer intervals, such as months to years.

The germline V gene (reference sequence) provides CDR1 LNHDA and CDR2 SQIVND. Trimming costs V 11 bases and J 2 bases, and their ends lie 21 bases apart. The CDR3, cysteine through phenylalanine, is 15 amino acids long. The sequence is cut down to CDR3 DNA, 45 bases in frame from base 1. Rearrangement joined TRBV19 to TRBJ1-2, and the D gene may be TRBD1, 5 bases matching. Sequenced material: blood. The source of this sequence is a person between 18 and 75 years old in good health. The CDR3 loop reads CARGTGRALNYGYTF. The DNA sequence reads TGTGCCCGAGGAACGGGCAGGGCGTTAAACTATGGCTACACCTTC.